This entry lists 16 T cell receptor beta chains sequenced from one sample in a study of cytotoxic CD8 clonotypes in ibrutinib-treated CLL. TCRdb's table, derived via immunoSEQ multiplex PCR, lists solely in-frame clones and lacks some. The profile shows 150,000 or so clones, around 80% of them singletons. The sequencing here drew on PBMCs, taken after 36 months of ibrutinib treatment. The receptors here all came from a human donor with chronic lymphocytic leukemia.

The gene calls are TRBV9 and TRBJ2-5; perhaps TRBD2 as D (6 bases). Germline V gene lookup returns CDR1 SGDLS and CDR2 YYNGEE. V was cut by 9 bases and J by 4 bases, with 10 bases left in between. The CDR3 consists of 11 residues. DNA of the CDR3: TGTGCCACCCTGGGGGGAGAGACCCAGTACTTC. Amino acid sequence: CATLGGETQYF.

The V and J genes are TRBV5-1 and TRBJ1-2; unclear D gene. The CDR3 covers 14 residues. Trimming left V 1 base short and J 5 bases short, with 12 bases between. Germline V gives CDR1 SGHRS, CDR2 YFSETQ. CDR3 in DNA: TGCGCCAGCAGCTTGTCTACAGTTCAATATGGCTACACCTTC. Its protein is CASSLSTVQYGYTF.

V is TRBV27 and J is TRBJ2-1; D is perhaps TRBD1 or TRBD2 (5 bases each). Deletions cut 2 bases from V and 10 bases from J, with 15 bases between. This CDR3 contains 14 residues. Germline values: CDR1 MNHEY, CDR2 SMNVEV (reference sequence). The CDR3 DNA is TGTGCCAGCAGTTTAATCCGTGGGACCAGGGAGCAGTTCTTC. As protein: CASSLIRGTREQFF.

This clone turned up a few times. The chain uses TRBV18 and TRBJ1-5, with a tentative D call TRBD1 (6 bases). CDR1 and CDR2 from the germline V gene are KGHSH and LQKENI. This CDR3 has 15 amino acids. The V end was cut by 4 bases, the J end by 5 bases, with 15 bases between. The CDR3 bases are TGTGCCAGCTCACTTTGGGTACAGGGAGATCAGCCCCAGCATTTT. Protein product: CASSLWVQGDQPQHF.

The chain combines TRBV11-1 with TRBJ2-1; D is uncertain. Germline values: CDR1 SGHAT, CDR2 FQDESV (reference sequence). Trimming left V 1 base short and J 7 bases short, with 14 bases between. This CDR3 is 15 amino acids long. In DNA, the CDR3 is TGTGCCAGCAGCTTAGAAAGTCAATACCATAATGAGCAGTTCTTC. It translates to CASSLESQYHNEQFF.

The chain combines TRBV18 with TRBJ2-7; TRBD2 aligns across 10 bases. Per germline, CDR1 KGHSH and CDR2 LQKENI. With V trimmed by 4 bases and J by 6 bases, 9 bases remained unmatched. This CDR3 is built from 15 residues. The CDR3 DNA reads TGTGCCAGCTCACGTACTAGCGGGGTACTCTCCGAGCAGTACTTC. Translating it yields CASSRTSGVLSEQYF.

This clone was observed once. V is TRBV27 and J is TRBJ2-7; D is perhaps TRBD1 (6 bases). CDR3 length equals 15 residues. Trimming shortened V by 5 bases and J by 3 bases, and 17 bases separated the two germline ends. Per the germline V gene, CDR1 is MNHEY and CDR2 is SMNVEV (reference sequence). The DNA for the CDR3 is TGTGCCAGCAGTCTGGGGCAGACAGGACTCTACGAGCAGTACTTC. It codes for CASSLGQTGLYEQYF.

The V call is TRBV28, the J call TRBJ2-2; maybe TRBD1 (6 bases). This CDR3 is 14 amino acids long. CDR1 MDHEN and CDR2 SYDVKM come from the germline V gene. Trimming stripped 3 bases from V and 2 bases from J, with 7 bases between. The CDR3 DNA is TGTGCCAGCAGTTTCAGGGGTAACACCGGGGAGCTGTTTTTT. It is translated as CASSFRGNTGELFF.

The V gene is TRBV6-6, the J gene TRBJ2-2, with 8 bases identical to TRBD2. The CDR3 runs 16 residues. V lost 2 bases, J lost 7 bases, and 9 bases stayed unmatched. The germline V gene encodes CDR1 MNHNY and CDR2 SVGAGI (reference sequence). CDR3 in amino acids: CASSYGTRLLGGELFF. The CDR3 nucleotides are TGTGCCAGCAGTTACGGGACTAGGCTATTGGGCGGGGAGCTGTTTTTT.

This clone is a singleton in its sample. This rearrangement joins TRBV19 to TRBJ2-7; D uncertain. Trimming pared 3 bases from V and 0 bases from J, leaving 9 bases between. This CDR3 comprises 14 residues. Germline V gene lookup returns CDR1 LNHDA and CDR2 SQIVND (reference sequence). This CDR3 reads CASSIVHSSYEQYF. DNA for the CDR3: TGTGCCAGTAGTATTGTTCACAGCTCCTACGAGCAGTACTTC.

This chain connects TRBV6-4 to TRBJ2-3, with D perhaps TRBD1 or TRBD2 (5 bases each). The CDR3 runs 16 residues. CDR1 is MRHNA, CDR2 SNTAGT, per germline. The V end was cut by 2 bases, the J end by 0 bases, with 12 bases between. CDR3 bases: TGTGCCAGCAGTGACCGGGGCAGTTATAGCACAGATACGCAGTATTTT. Its protein product is CASSDRGSYSTDTQYF.

The rearrangement joins TRBV5-1 to TRBJ2-2; 13 bases agree with TRBD2. V dropped 4 bases and J dropped 11; count of bases not matched to a gene: 8. The CDR3 loop spans 15 amino acids. Germline V lookup: CDR1 SGHRS, CDR2 YFSETQ. The CDR3 spells CASSLSRTSGSELFF. The DNA of the CDR3 is TGCGCCAGCAGCCTCAGTAGGACTAGCGGGAGTGAGCTGTTTTTT.

This chain connects TRBV5-1 to TRBJ1-1, with D hard to call. Germline CDR1 and CDR2: SGHRS and YFSETQ. This CDR3 spans 14 amino acids. The V gene lost 0 bases and the J gene lost 1 base, with 7 bases spanning the gap. CDR3 nucleotides: TGCGCCAGCAGCTTGGGGGTTAGGAACACTGAAGCTTTCTTT. The encoded protein is CASSLGVRNTEAFF.

In nucleotides, the CDR3 is TGCGCCAGCAGCTTGGGGACACTTAGCTCCTATAATTCACCCCTCCACTTT. Translating gives CASSLGTLSSYNSPLHF. The V call is TRBV5-1, the J call TRBJ1-6; possibly TRBD1 for D (5 bases). The CDR3 is 17 residues long. V dropped 0 bases and J dropped 0 bases, with 10 bases sitting between them. Looked up from germline, CDR1 is SGHRS and CDR2 is YFSETQ. The full variable domain, rest sourced from reference TRBV5-1 and TRBJ1-6, is KAGVTQTPRYLIKTRGQQVTLSCSPISGHRSVSWYQQTPGQGLQFLFEYFSETQRNKGNFPGRFSGRQFSNSRSEMNVSTLELGDSALYLCASSLGTLSSYNSPLHFGNGTRLTVT.

The chain employs TRBV30 and TRBJ1-2, with D uncertain. The CDR3 covers 15 residues. V lost 3 bases and J lost 5, with 19 bases in between. CDR1 is GTSNPN, CDR2 SVGIG, per germline (reference sequence). The CDR3 sequence is CAWRAHLAGAYGYTF. DNA of the CDR3: TGTGCCTGGAGGGCCCATCTTGCCGGCGCTTATGGCTACACCTTC.

The chain recombines TRBV5-1 with TRBJ2-1; TRBD2 aligns across 14 bases. CDR3 length equals 19 residues. V was pared by 7 bases and J by 0 bases, with 12 bases of the junction left unmatched. Germline CDR1 reads SGHRS; CDR2 reads YFSETQ. The CDR3 region has the DNA TGCGCCAGCGCCTCCGTCGGACTAGCGGGAGGAAGCTCCTACAATGAGCAGTTCTTC. Residues: CASASVGLAGGSSYNEQFF.